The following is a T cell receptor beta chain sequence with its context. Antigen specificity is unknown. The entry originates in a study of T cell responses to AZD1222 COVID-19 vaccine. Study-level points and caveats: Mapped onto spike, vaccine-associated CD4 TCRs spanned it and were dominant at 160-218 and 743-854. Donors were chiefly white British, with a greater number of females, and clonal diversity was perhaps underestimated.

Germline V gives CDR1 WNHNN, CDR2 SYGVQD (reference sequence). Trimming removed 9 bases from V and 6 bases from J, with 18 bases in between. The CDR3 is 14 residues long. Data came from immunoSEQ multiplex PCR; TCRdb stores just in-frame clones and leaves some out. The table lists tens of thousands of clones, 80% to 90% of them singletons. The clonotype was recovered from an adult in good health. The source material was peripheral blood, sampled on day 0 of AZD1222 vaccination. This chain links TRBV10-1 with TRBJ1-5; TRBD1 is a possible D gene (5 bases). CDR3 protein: CARSPRVLIQPQHF. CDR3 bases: TGCGCCAGAAGCCCCAGGGTGCTTATTCAGCCCCAGCATTTT.